This T cell receptor beta chain is from a study of T cells in Graves' hyperthyroidism and ophthalmopathy. The overall study: Specimen type is peripheral blood, collected at initial diagnosis prior to any treatment.

The germline V gene encodes CDR1 SGHVS and CDR2 FQNEAQ. The CDR3 has 16 amino acids. The V gene lost 1 base and the J gene lost 8 bases, with 18 bases spanning the gap. Regions amplified from RNA transcripts were the TCR beta CDR3 regions. The study used the HTBI primer set for a first-round RT-PCR of the TCR CDR3. TCRdb re-called the multiplex PCR reads with MiXCR, one entry per CDR3 protein. The data show some 460,000 distinct CDR3 sequences, approximately 14% seen once. This clonotype occurred many times. Patients aged 18 to 65 had newly diagnosed hyperthyroidism lasting under 2 months. This sequence joins TRBV7-8 and TRBJ2-1, with D perhaps matching TRBD1 (7 bases). This receptor was taken from a woman younger than 30 with Graves' hyperthyroidism. The sequenced sample was blood. The CDR3 is CASSLGRGRRSDEQFF. CDR3 nucleotides: TGTGCCAGCAGCTTAGGGAGGGGGCGACGCTCCGATGAGCAGTTCTTC.